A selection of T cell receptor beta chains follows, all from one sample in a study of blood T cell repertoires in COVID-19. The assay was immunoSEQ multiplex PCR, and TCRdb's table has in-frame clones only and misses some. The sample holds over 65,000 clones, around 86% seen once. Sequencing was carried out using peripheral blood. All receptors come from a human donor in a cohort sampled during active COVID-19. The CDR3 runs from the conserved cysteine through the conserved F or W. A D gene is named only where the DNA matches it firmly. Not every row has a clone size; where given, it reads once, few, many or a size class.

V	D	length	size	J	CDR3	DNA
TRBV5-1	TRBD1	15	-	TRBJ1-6	CASSEGTGPNSPLHF	TGCGCCAGCAGCGAGGGGACAGGGCCCAATTCACCCCTCCACTTT
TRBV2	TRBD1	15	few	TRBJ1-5	CASSTDRYSNQPQHF	TGTGCCAGCAGTACGGACAGGTATAGCAATCAGCCCCAGCATTTT
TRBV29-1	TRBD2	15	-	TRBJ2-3	CSVDLRSGGTDTQYF	TGCAGCGTCGATTTAAGATCCGGGGGGACAGATACGCAGTATTTT
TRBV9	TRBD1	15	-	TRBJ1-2	CASSARLTGVHGYTF	TGTGCCAGCAGCGCACGGTTAACAGGGGTCCATGGCTACACCTTC
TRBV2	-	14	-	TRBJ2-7	CASRVRDKGGEQYF	TGTGCCAGCAGAGTTCGAGACAAAGGAGGCGAGCAGTACTTC
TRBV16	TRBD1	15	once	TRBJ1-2	CASSRDTGGLYGYTF	TGTGCCAGCAGCCGAGACACAGGGGGGCTCTATGGCTACACCTTC
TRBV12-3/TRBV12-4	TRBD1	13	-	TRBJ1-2	CASSFAGGYGYTF	TGTGCCAGCAGTTTTGCAGGGGGCTATGGCTACACCTTC
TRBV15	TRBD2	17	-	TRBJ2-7	CATSRDRVAGGQVKQYF	TGTGCCACCAGCAGAGATCGAGTAGCGGGGGGGCAGGTAAAGCAGTACTTC
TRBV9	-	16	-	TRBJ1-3	CASSVSNRVPGNTIYF	TGTGCCAGCAGCGTCAGCAACCGGGTCCCTGGAAACACCATATATTTT
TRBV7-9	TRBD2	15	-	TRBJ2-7	CASSRGTSGAYEQYF	TGTGCCAGCAGCCGGGGGACTAGCGGGGCCTACGAGCAGTACTTC
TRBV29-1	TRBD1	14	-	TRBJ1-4	CSGTTGTGYEKLFF	TGCAGCGGTACTACCGGGACAGGGTACGAAAAACTGTTTTTT
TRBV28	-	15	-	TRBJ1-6	CASTRKSSYNSPLHF	TGTGCCAGCACCCGCAAGAGCTCCTATAATTCACCCCTCCACTTT
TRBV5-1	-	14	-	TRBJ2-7	CASSYSGVSYEQYF	TGCGCCAGCAGCTACTCAGGGGTCTCCTACGAGCAGTACTTC
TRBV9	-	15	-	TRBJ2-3	CASSASGGSTDTQYF	TGTGCCAGCAGCGCAAGTGGGGGGAGCACAGATACGCAGTATTTT
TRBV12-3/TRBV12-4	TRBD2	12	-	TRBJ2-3	CASSAGGDTQYF	TGTGCCAGCAGCGCCGGGGGGGATACGCAGTATTTT
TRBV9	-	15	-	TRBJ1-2	CASSAQQGSSYGYTF	TGTGCCAGCAGCGCCCAACAGGGATCCTCCTATGGCTACACCTTC
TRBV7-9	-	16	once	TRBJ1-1	CASTRGSGRRGAEAFF	TGTGCCAGCACTAGGGGGTCGGGGCGTCGCGGCGCTGAAGCTTTCTTT
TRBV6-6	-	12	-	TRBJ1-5	CASTGDNQPQHF	TGTGCCAGCACCGGGGACAATCAGCCCCAGCATTTT
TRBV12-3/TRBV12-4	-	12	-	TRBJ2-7	CASAASVHEQYF	TGTGCCAGCGCTGCTAGTGTCCACGAGCAGTACTTC
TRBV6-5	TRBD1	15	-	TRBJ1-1	CASSYSDRVDTEAFF	TGTGCCAGCAGTTACTCGGACAGGGTGGACACTGAAGCTTTCTTT
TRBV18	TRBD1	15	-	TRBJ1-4	CASSQREQGYEKLFF	TGTGCCAGCTCGCAACGGGAACAGGGGTATGAAAAACTGTTTTTT
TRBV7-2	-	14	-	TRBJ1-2	CASSLTSGDYGYTF	TGTGCCAGCAGCTTGACCTCCGGGGACTATGGCTACACCTTC
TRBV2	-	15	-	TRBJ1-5	CASRFQGSGNQPQHF	TGTGCCAGCAGATTTCAGGGGTCTGGCAATCAGCCCCAGCATTTT
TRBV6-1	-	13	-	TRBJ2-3	CASSEYSTDTQYF	TGTGCCAGCAGTGAATATAGCACAGATACGCAGTATTTT
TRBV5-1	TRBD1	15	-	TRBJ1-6	CASSLRTGKDSPLHF	TGCGCCAGCAGCTTACGGACAGGGAAAGATTCACCCCTCCACTTT
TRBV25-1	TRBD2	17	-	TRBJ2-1	CASSDPKRGASYNEQFF	TGTGCCAGCAGTGATCCAAAGCGGGGGGCCTCCTACAATGAGCAGTTCTTC
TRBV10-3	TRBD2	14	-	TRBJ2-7	CAISDGREGYEQYF	TGTGCCATCAGTGACGGCAGGGAGGGCTACGAGCAGTACTTC
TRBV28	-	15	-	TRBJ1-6	CASSHGGGLNSPLHF	TGTGCCAGCAGCCACGGGGGGGGCCTTAATTCACCCCTCCACTTT
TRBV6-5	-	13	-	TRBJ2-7	CASRRTGPGEQYF	TGTGCCAGCAGACGCACAGGGCCGGGCGAGCAGTACTTC
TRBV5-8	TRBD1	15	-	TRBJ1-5	CASSARTGRNQPQHF	TGTGCCAGCAGCGCCAGGACAGGCCGCAATCAGCCCCAGCATTTT
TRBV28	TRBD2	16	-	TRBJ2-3	CATSFPGLASGDTQYF	TGTGCCACCTCCTTCCCTGGACTAGCGAGCGGCGATACGCAGTATTTT
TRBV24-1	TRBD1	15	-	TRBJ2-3	CATSESGTGQDTQYF	TGTGCCACCAGTGAGTCCGGGACAGGGCAAGATACGCAGTATTTT
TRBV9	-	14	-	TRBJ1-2	CASSPHEANYGYTF	TGTGCCAGCAGCCCCCATGAGGCTAACTATGGCTACACCTTC
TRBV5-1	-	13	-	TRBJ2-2	CASRYRETGELFF	TGCGCCAGCAGATACAGGGAGACCGGGGAGCTGTTTTTT
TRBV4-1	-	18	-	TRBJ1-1	CASSQIKGFIRAPPEAFF	TGCGCCAGCAGCCAAATAAAGGGGTTTATTAGGGCGCCTCCTGAAGCTTTCTTT
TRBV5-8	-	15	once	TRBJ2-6	CASSFDSLPANVLTF	TGTGCCAGCAGCTTTGACAGCCTCCCGGCCAACGTCCTGACTTTC
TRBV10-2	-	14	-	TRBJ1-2	CASSLDALNYGYTF	TGCGCCAGCAGTCTTGATGCGCTTAACTATGGCTACACCTTC
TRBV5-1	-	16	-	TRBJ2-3	CASSFSNFASTDTQYF	TGCGCCAGCAGCTTCTCGAACTTCGCTAGCACAGATACGCAGTATTTT
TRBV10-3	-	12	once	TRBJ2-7	CATSTISYEQYF	TGTGCCACCTCGACTATCTCCTACGAGCAGTACTTC
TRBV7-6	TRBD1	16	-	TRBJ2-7	CASSPIADRGRDEQYF	TGTGCCAGCAGCCCAATAGCCGACAGGGGGCGCGACGAGCAGTACTTC
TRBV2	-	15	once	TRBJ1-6	CASSEMGGNNSPLHF	TGTGCCAGCAGTGAAATGGGGGGGAATAATTCACCCCTCCACTTT
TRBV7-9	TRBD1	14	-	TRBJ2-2	CASRGQSNTGELFF	TGTGCCAGCAGGGGACAGTCGAACACCGGGGAGCTGTTTTTT
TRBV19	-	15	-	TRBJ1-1	CASSVEGGPGTEAFF	TGTGCCAGTAGTGTCGAGGGGGGGCCGGGCACTGAAGCTTTCTTT
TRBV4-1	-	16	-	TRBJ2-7	CASSQDLTGTLREQYF	TGCGCCAGCAGCCAAGACCTTACAGGGACCCTCCGGGAGCAGTACTTC
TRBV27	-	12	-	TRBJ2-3	CASSLFRDTQYF	TGTGCCAGCAGTTTATTCAGAGATACGCAGTATTTT
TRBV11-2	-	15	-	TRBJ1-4	CASSLEQAPNEKLFF	TGTGCCAGCAGCTTAGAACAGGCCCCCAATGAAAAACTGTTTTTT
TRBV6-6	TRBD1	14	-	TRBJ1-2	CASSYRDRAYGYTF	TGTGCCAGCAGCTACCGAGACAGGGCCTATGGCTACACCTTC
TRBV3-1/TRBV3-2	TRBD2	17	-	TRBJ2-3	CASSQEGGGLSTDTQYF	TGTGCCAGCAGCCAAGAGGGCGGGGGGCTTTCCACAGATACGCAGTATTTT
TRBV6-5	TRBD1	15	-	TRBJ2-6	CASSYMGQGYNVLTF	TGTGCCAGCAGTTACATGGGACAGGGATACAACGTCCTGACTTTC
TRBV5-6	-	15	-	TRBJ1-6	CASSLDRALNSPLHF	TGTGCCAGCAGCTTGGACAGGGCTCTAAATTCACCCCTCCACTTT
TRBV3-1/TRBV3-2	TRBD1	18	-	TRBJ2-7	CASSQDLSSDRGQVEQYF	TGTGCCAGCAGCCAAGATTTATCGTCAGACAGGGGGCAAGTCGAGCAGTACTTC